A selection of T cell receptor beta chains follows, all from one sample in a study of shared clonotypes between healthy human individuals. The assay was immunoSEQ multiplex PCR, and TCRdb's table has in-frame clones only and misses some. In the table there are roughly 1,800,000 clones, about 95% of which are singletons. The source material was naive CD8+ T cells sorted from blood. These receptors were obtained from a man in his late teens or twenties in good health. Both conserved end residues are part of each CDR3. D genes are given only for firm matches.

v_gene,j_gene,d_gene,CDR3aa,CDR3nt
TRBV5-1,TRBJ1-6,-,CASSSQGPNSPLHF,TGCGCCAGCAGCTCCCAGGGGCCTAATTCACCCCTCCACTTT
TRBV7-9,TRBJ2-7,TRBD1,CASSLGGGSIEQYF,TGTGCCAGCAGCTTAGGAGGGGGCTCTATCGAGCAGTACTTC
TRBV28,TRBJ2-5,TRBD1,CASIRQGGQETQYF,TGTGCCAGCATTCGACAGGGCGGACAAGAGACCCAGTACTTC
TRBV29-1,TRBJ1-1,-,CSVVGTEAFF,TGCAGCGTTGTAGGGACTGAAGCTTTCTTT
TRBV27,TRBJ1-5,-,CASSWGLDQPQHF,TGTGCCAGCAGTTGGGGATTAGATCAGCCCCAGCATTTT
TRBV2,TRBJ1-6,TRBD1,CASSVFGTDGAGDSPLHF,TGTGCCAGCAGTGTCTTCGGGACAGACGGGGCAGGTGACTCACCCCTCCACTTT
TRBV4-3,TRBJ2-1,-,CASSQRVHEQFF,TGCGCCAGCAGCCAGCGGGTGCATGAGCAGTTCTTC
TRBV9,TRBJ1-6,-,CASSDTGSPLHF,TGTGCCAGCAGCGACACCGGCAGCCCCCTCCACTTT
TRBV7-2,TRBJ1-2,-,CASSLVYTDSHYGYTF,TGTGCCAGCAGCTTAGTGTATACAGACTCGCACTATGGCTACACCTTC
TRBV10-1,TRBJ2-7,-,CASSRDVGSYEQYF,TGCGCCAGCAGCCGGGACGTCGGCTCCTACGAGCAGTACTTC
TRBV30,TRBJ2-1,-,CAWSWGGQGEQFF,TGTGCCTGGAGTTGGGGGGGCCAGGGTGAGCAGTTCTTC
TRBV4-3,TRBJ2-7,-,CASSQEGTPSYEQYF,TGCGCCAGCAGCCAAGAGGGGACACCTTCCTACGAGCAGTACTTC
TRBV9,TRBJ2-1,TRBD2,CASSVSGGAYEQFF,TGTGCCAGCAGCGTTAGCGGGGGGGCCTATGAGCAGTTCTTC
TRBV27,TRBJ2-7,-,CASSLSGYAYEQYF,TGTGCCAGCAGTTTAAGCGGTTACGCCTACGAGCAGTACTTC
TRBV4-1,TRBJ2-1,TRBD2,CASSQGLAGLEQFF,TGCGCCAGCAGCCAAGGACTAGCGGGACTAGAGCAGTTCTTC
TRBV7-2,TRBJ2-7,TRBD2,CASSLLAGEYEQYF,TGTGCCAGCAGCTTACTAGCGGGGGAATACGAGCAGTACTTC
TRBV4-1,TRBJ1-1,-,CASSPLGGTEAFF,TGCGCCAGCAGCCCATTAGGGGGCACTGAAGCTTTCTTT
TRBV5-6,TRBJ2-7,-,CASSFSPGHSYEQYF,TGTGCCAGCAGCTTTAGTCCCGGACATTCCTACGAGCAGTACTTC
TRBV21-1,TRBJ1-2,-,CASRKSLQGAPNYGYTF,TGTGCCAGCAGGAAAAGCCTACAGGGAGCTCCTAACTATGGCTACACCTTC
TRBV6-5,TRBJ2-5,-,CASHEAGTVTETQYF,TGTGCCAGTCACGAAGCAGGGACGGTCACAGAAACCCAGTACTTC
TRBV7-9,TRBJ2-1,-,CASSLGSVGNEQFF,TGTGCCAGCAGCTTAGGGTCGGTTGGAAATGAGCAGTTCTTC
TRBV27,TRBJ2-1,TRBD2,CASSFSHGTGGANNEQFF,TGTGCCAGCAGTTTCTCGCATGGGACGGGGGGGGCAAACAATGAGCAGTTCTTC
TRBV7-9,TRBJ2-7,-,CASSLGTDWEQYF,TGTGCCAGCAGCTTAGGTACCGACTGGGAGCAGTACTTC
TRBV28,TRBJ1-5,-,CASSLSSDSNQPQHF,TGTGCCAGCAGTTTATCCAGCGATAGCAATCAGCCCCAGCATTTT
TRBV25-1,TRBJ1-1,-,CASSELSGGTEAFF,TGTGCCAGCAGTGAATTGTCGGGGGGCACTGAAGCTTTCTTT
TRBV2,TRBJ1-3,-,CASSEIPGNSGNTIYF,TGTGCCAGCAGTGAAATTCCAGGAAACTCTGGAAACACCATATATTTT